This T cell receptor beta chain emerged from a study of T cells after yellow fever vaccination. The overall study: Low-cell-number fractions underwent preparation using SMART-Seq v4 Ultra Low Input.

Only a few counts were recorded for this clonotype. The antigen is undetermined. Production of TCR cDNA was by 5'RACE template switching, which also added a universal primer site and UMIs. TCRdb re-analysed the 5' RACE reads in MiXCR, keeping a single row per CDR3 protein. The sample has roughly 160,000 distinct CDR3 sequences, approximately 9.7% seen once; the top ten hold approximately 35%. Study results and caveats: Reappearance after the booster was observed for most primary-vaccination clones (roughly 97% CD4, about 86% CD8).

J lost 7 bases, V lost 6 bases, and 9 bases had no gene match. Germline CDR1 and CDR2: SGHDN and FVKESK. The CDR3 covers 13 residues. Specimen: CD8+ T cells sorted from PBMCs, collected 45 days after the yellow fever booster vaccination. This sequence was found in a man aged 18 to 29 who received the YFV17D yellow fever vaccine. The chain joins TRBV14 to TRBJ2-7; 7 bases map to TRBD1. The CDR3 sequence: CASSSDVQGEQYV. The CDR3 bases are TGTGCCAGCAGTTCGGACGTACAGGGGGAGCAGTACGTC.